The TCR beta chain under discussion was sequenced for a study of cytomegalovirus exposure and HLA in healthy donors. Vbeta (60) and Jbeta (13) primers were used in the PCR. The protocol was immunoSEQ multiplex PCR, while the TCRdb copy is restricted to in-frame clones and leaves out a portion. Among over 90,000 clones listed, about 81% were seen once. The V gene's germline CDR1 is MNHEY and CDR2 SVGAGI. This CDR3 spans 16 amino acids. J was trimmed by 10 bases and V by 2 bases; bases with no gene match: 11. The chain combines TRBV6-5 with TRBJ1-6, with 7 nucleotides matching TRBD1. The TCR sequence derives from a man in his forties in good health and CMV-seropositive. The specimen sequenced was PBMCs. DNA of the CDR3: TGTGCCAGCAGTTACCCTTCAACAGGGGTCGGCTCACCCCTCCACTTT. Its translation: CASSYPSTGVGSPLHF.